Presented here are 14 T cell receptor beta chains from one specimen sequenced in a study of T-cell reconstitution after alpha-beta-depleted transplantation in children. The TCRbeta library was prepared with unique molecular identifiers. TCRdb re-called the PCR reads through MiXCR, storing one row per CDR3 protein. The sample consists of 200,000 to 250,000 distinct CDR3 sequences, about a tenth of them appearing once. This sample comprised PBMCs from the stem cell graft donor, obtained from the stem cell graft. The receptor set was obtained from a human donor who donated a stem cell graft to a child with acute lymphoblastic leukemia.

This clonotype has a count of ten or more. The J gene is TRBJ2-1, the V gene TRBV6-2 or TRBV6-3, with 10 bases aligning to TRBD1. CDR1 and CDR2 (germline): MNHEY, SVGEGT. The CDR3 is 13 amino acids. The V segment lost 6 bases and the J segment 5 bases; nucleotides outside the gene matches: 1. The CDR3 is CASRGTGDNEQFF. CDR3 nucleotides: TGTGCCAGCAGGGGGACAGGGGACAATGAGCAGTTCTTC.

This clonotype showed up just a few times. The chain is built from TRBV20-1 and TRBJ2-7; D may match TRBD1 or TRBD2 (6 bases each). CDR1 is DFQATT, CDR2 SNEGSKA, per germline (reference sequence). The CDR3 runs 15 residues. Trimming took 4 bases from V and 0 from J, leaving 16 bases between them. The CDR3 is CSANPGGSYSYEQYF. The CDR3 DNA follows: TGCAGTGCTAACCCCGGGGGCTCATACTCCTACGAGCAGTACTTC.

In its sample, this clonotype was seen many times. V gene TRBV5-8 combines with J gene TRBJ1-5, with a tentative D call TRBD1 (6 bases). Looked up from germline, CDR1 is SGHTS and CDR2 is YDEGEE. CDR3 length: 15 amino acids. Trimming stripped 2 bases from V and 5 bases from J, with 14 bases between. The CDR3 reads CASSFKQGWDQPQHF. DNA of the CDR3: TGTGCCAGCAGCTTTAAACAGGGATGGGATCAGCCCCAGCATTTT.

This clonotype showed up just a few times. The chain joins TRBV12-3 or TRBV12-4 to TRBJ2-2; the D gene is possibly TRBD2 (6 bases). The CDR3 loop spans 14 amino acids. The germline V and J ends were trimmed by 3 bases and 3 bases, with 8 bases remaining between them. The CDR3 protein is CASSFGGDTGELFF. CDR3 bases: TGTGCCAGCAGTTTTGGAGGGGACACCGGGGAGCTGTTTTTT.

The rearrangement joins TRBV11-2 to TRBJ1-3, with D possibly being TRBD1 (6 bases). Germline lookup yields CDR1 SGHAT and CDR2 FQNNGV. V lost 2 bases to trimming and J lost 2 bases, with 13 bases between them. The CDR3 spans 16 residues. The DNA of the CDR3 is TGTGCCAGCAGCTTATTGGACAGTAGAGCTGGAAACACCATATATTTT. Its protein product is CASSLLDSRAGNTIYF.

This clonotype was found a few times. The gene calls are TRBV7-9 and TRBJ2-2; D possibly corresponds to TRBD1 (6 bases). Germline V gives CDR1 SEHNR, CDR2 FQNEAQ (reference sequence). V lost 4 bases to trimming and J lost 5 bases, with 14 bases between them. The CDR3 runs 15 residues. The CDR3 region has the DNA TGTGCCAGCAGCTATCAGGGGACAAAGACCGGGGAGCTGTTTTTT. Amino acid sequence: CASSYQGTKTGELFF.

This clonotype was observed many times. This chain joins TRBV7-9 and TRBJ2-1; D is perhaps TRBD2 (5 bases). The germline V gene encodes CDR1 SEHNR and CDR2 FQNEAQ (reference sequence). The CDR3 runs 17 residues. V gave up 5 bases and J gave up 0 bases, with 17 bases separating them. The CDR3 DNA is TGTGCCAGCAGCCCCTGGCGGGCCCTAAGCTCCTACAATGAGCAGTTCTTC. Translating gives CASSPWRALSSYNEQFF.

This chain joins TRBV7-8 and TRBJ1-2, with D possibly matching TRBD1 (5 bases). The CDR3 covers 14 residues. V was cut by 5 bases and J by 4 bases, with 14 bases left in between. Germline-derived CDR1 and CDR2 are SGHVS and FQNEAQ. This CDR3 is CASSNHLGGYGYTF. CDR3 DNA: TGTGCCAGCAGCAATCATTTGGGGGGCTATGGCTACACCTTC.

This clonotype was seen a few times. The CDR3 DNA reads as TGTGCCAGCAAGGACAGGGGGCTTTGGGAGCCCCAGCATTTT. Residues: CASKDRGLWEPQHF. This chain links TRBV12-3 or TRBV12-4 with TRBJ1-5; 11 bases fit TRBD1. V lost 7 bases to trimming and J lost 8 bases; unmatched junction nucleotides: 7. This CDR3 region has 14 residues.

This clonotype occurred a few times. The J gene is TRBJ1-4, the V gene TRBV12-3 or TRBV12-4; D is unresolved. V was trimmed by 7 bases and J by 7 bases, leaving 10 bases between them. The CDR3 loop spans 12 amino acids. The CDR3 region has the DNA TGTGCCAGCACAATGGGAGGTGAAAAACTGTTTTTT. This codes for CASTMGGEKLFF.

The rearrangement links TRBV28 to TRBJ1-2; D is uncertain. Germline CDR1 MDHEN, CDR2 SYDVKM. Trimming left V 3 bases short and J 4 bases short, with 9 bases between. The CDR3 extends over 13 amino acids. The CDR3 DNA reads TGTGCCAGCAGTTTGGCTCCTAGCTATGGCTACACCTTC. Amino acid sequence: CASSLAPSYGYTF.

This clonotype was detected ten times or more. The rearrangement joins TRBV6-1 to TRBJ2-1; possibly TRBD2 for D (6 bases). The germline V gene has CDR1 MNHNS and CDR2 SASEGT. V lost 7 bases and J lost 0, with 13 bases in between. This CDR3 comprises 15 residues. CDR3 bases: TGTGCCAGCACCTCGGGACTCAGCTCCTACAATGAGCAGTTCTTC. Amino acids: CASTSGLSSYNEQFF.

The rearrangement joins TRBV4-1 to TRBJ2-7; TRBD1 agrees at 7 bases. The V gene's germline CDR1 is MGHRA and CDR2 YSYEKL. CDR3 length: 15 residues. V shed 6 bases and J 2 bases; nucleotides not matched to a gene: 10. CDR3 coding DNA: TGCGCCAGCAGTTTCGGACAGGCCCGTACCTACGAGCAGTACTTC. It specifies CASSFGQARTYEQYF.

This clonotype appeared a few times. This sequence joins TRBV25-1 and TRBJ2-1; tentative D call: TRBD1 (7 bases). The length of the CDR3 is 12 residues. V lost 3 bases to trimming and J lost 12 bases, with 12 bases between them. Germline lookup yields CDR1 MGHDK and CDR2 SYGVNS. This chain's CDR3 is CASSERDSWQFF. DNA for the CDR3: TGTGCCAGCAGTGAGCGGGACAGCTGGCAGTTCTTC.